The 4 T cell receptor beta chains below were found in one sample sequenced in a study of regulatory T cells in long-lasting Graves disease. Libraries of TCR beta came from iRepertoire HTBI primers plus Arm-PCR of CDR3 regions. TCRdb fed the multiplex PCR reads into MiXCR, producing one record per CDR3 protein. The data show 350,000 to 450,000 distinct CDR3 sequences, approximately 16% seen once. Specified time point: newly diagnosed GD, antithyroid drugs for less than 3 months. Construction of the TCR library relied on RNA isolated from PBMCs. The sample was also reused in another study, on T cells in Graves' hyperthyroidism and ophthalmopathy.

The sequencing here drew on peripheral blood mononuclear cells (PBMCs), taken at new diagnosis, from a patient treated with antithyroid drugs. The receptor source for this set is a man aged 35-49 years with Graves disease.

This clonotype occurred many times. The genes are TRBV20-1 and TRBJ1-6; 7 positions match TRBD1. The junction had 9 bases not matched to a gene; V was cut back by 6 bases and J by 10 bases. This CDR3 comprises 13 residues. Germline CDR1 and CDR2: DFQATT and SNEGSKA (reference sequence). This chain's CDR3 is CSATDRADSPLHF. The CDR3 DNA sequence: TGCAGTGCAACCGACAGGGCAGACTCACCCCTCCACTTT.

This clonotype came up a few times. This chain joins TRBV5-5 and TRBJ1-4; the match to TRBD1 covers 7 bases. The CDR3 covers 14 residues. V trimming: 3 bases; J trimming: 8 bases; junction bases outside the gene matches: 7. The V gene's germline CDR1 is SGHKS and CDR2 YYEKEE (reference sequence). The CDR3 region has the DNA TGTGCCAGCAGCTCCGACAGGGCCTCCGAAAAACTGTTTTTT. Protein product: CASSSDRASEKLFF. Combining the CDR3 with reference TRBV5-5 and TRBJ1-4 gives the whole variable domain DAGVTQSPTHLIKTRGQQVTLRCSPISGHKSVSWYQQVLGQGPQFIFQYYEKEERGRGNFPDRFSARQFPNYSSELNVNALLLGDSALYLCASSSDRASEKLFFGSGTQLSVL.

This clonotype was counted many times. This chain joins TRBV11-3 and TRBJ2-5; D tentatively reads TRBD1 or TRBD2 (5 bases each). Germline CDR1 SGHNT, CDR2 YENEEA. V shed 4 bases and J shed 3 bases, with 15 bases lying between them. The CDR3 contains 15 residues. The CDR3: CASSWGTWKEETQYF. The CDR3 DNA reads TGTGCCAGCAGCTGGGGGACCTGGAAGGAAGAGACCCAGTACTTC.

This clonotype came up many times. The chain has TRBV5-4 and TRBJ1-1, with D uncertain. V gave up 6 bases and J gave up 6 bases, with 18 bases separating them. The germline V gene encodes CDR1 SGHNT and CDR2 YYREEE (reference sequence). The CDR3 loop spans 14 amino acids. The chain's CDR3 is CASTLTGQAAEAFF. The CDR3 coding sequence is TGTGCCAGCACTTTAACCGGGCAAGCAGCTGAAGCTTTCTTT.